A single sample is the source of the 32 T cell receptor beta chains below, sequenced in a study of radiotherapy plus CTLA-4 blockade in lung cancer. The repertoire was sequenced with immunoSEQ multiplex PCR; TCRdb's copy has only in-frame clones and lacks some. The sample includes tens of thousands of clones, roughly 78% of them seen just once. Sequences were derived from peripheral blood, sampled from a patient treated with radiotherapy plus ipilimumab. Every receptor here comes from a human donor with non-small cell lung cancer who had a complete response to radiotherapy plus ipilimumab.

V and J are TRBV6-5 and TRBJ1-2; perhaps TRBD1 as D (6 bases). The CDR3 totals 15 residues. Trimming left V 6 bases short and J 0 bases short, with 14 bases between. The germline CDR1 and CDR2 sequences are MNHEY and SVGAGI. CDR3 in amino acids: CASREGSGANYGYTF. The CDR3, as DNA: TGTGCCAGCAGGGAGGGGTCAGGGGCTAACTATGGCTACACCTTC.

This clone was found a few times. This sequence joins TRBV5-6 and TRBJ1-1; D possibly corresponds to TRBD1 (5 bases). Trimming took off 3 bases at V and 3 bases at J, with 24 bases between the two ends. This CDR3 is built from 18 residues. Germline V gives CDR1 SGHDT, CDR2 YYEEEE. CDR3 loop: CASSYSFREGLRDTEAFF. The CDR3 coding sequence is TGTGCCAGCAGCTATTCCTTCAGGGAGGGGCTCAGAGACACTGAAGCTTTCTTT.

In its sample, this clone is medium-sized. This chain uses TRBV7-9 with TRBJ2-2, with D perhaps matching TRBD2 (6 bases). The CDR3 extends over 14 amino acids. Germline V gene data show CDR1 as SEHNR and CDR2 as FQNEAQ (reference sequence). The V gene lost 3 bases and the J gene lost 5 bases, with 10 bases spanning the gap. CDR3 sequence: CASSFSRETGELFF. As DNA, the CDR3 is TGTGCCAGCAGCTTTTCACGGGAGACCGGGGAGCTGTTTTTT.

The DNA of the CDR3 is TGTGCCAGCTCACCGACTAGCGGGGGCACAGATACGCAGTATTTT. This encodes CASSPTSGGTDTQYF. The V and J genes are TRBV18 and TRBJ2-3; 11 nucleotides align to TRBD2. V shed 3 bases and J 1 base; nucleotides not matched to a gene: 0. This CDR3 comprises 15 residues. Germline V gene lookup returns CDR1 KGHSH and CDR2 LQKENI.

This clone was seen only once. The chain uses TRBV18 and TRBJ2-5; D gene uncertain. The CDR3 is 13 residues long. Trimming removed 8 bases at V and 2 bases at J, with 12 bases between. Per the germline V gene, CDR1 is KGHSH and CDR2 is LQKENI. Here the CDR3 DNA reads TGTGCCAGCCTAATCTCCTTACAAGAGACCCAGTACTTC. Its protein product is CASLISLQETQYF.

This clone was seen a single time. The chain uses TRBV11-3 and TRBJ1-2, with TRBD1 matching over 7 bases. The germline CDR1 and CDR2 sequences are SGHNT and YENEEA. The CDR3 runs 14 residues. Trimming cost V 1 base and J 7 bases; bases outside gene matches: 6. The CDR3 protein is CASSLAEGARGYTF. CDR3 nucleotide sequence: TGTGCCAGCAGCTTAGCGGAGGGGGCGCGTGGCTACACCTTC.

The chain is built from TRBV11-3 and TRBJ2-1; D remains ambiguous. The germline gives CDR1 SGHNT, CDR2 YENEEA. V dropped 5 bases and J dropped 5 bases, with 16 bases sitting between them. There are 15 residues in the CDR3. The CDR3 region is CASSPRGFGHNEQFF. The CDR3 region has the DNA TGTGCCAGCAGCCCCCGTGGGTTCGGCCACAATGAGCAGTTCTTC. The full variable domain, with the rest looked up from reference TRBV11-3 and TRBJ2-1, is EAGVVQSPRYKIIEKKQPVAFWCNPISGHNTLYWYLQNLGQGPELLIRYENEEAVDDSQLPKDRFSAERLKGVDSTLKIQPAELGDSAVYLCASSPRGFGHNEQFFGPGTRLTVL.

The CDR3 DNA follows: TGTGCCAGCAGCTTGAACAGGGGAGCTAACTATGGCTACACCTTC. Its translation: CASSLNRGANYGYTF. The chain carries TRBV7-2 and TRBJ1-2, with 7 bases fitting TRBD1. With V trimmed by 3 bases and J by 0 bases, 4 bases remained unmatched. The CDR3 covers 15 residues. Germline V gives CDR1 SGHTA, CDR2 FQGNSA.

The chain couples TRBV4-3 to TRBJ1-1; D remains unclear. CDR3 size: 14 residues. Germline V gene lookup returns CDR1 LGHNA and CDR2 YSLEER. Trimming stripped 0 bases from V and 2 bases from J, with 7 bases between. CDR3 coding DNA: TGCGCCAGCAGCCAAGATCCGGTCAACACTGAAGCTTTCTTT. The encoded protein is CASSQDPVNTEAFF.

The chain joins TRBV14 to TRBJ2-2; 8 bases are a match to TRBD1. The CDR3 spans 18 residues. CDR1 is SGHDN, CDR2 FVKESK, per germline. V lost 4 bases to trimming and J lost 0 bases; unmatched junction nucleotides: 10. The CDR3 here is CASSRIRTGIANTGELFF. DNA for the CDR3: TGTGCCAGCAGCCGGATACGGACAGGGATCGCGAACACCGGGGAGCTGTTTTTT.

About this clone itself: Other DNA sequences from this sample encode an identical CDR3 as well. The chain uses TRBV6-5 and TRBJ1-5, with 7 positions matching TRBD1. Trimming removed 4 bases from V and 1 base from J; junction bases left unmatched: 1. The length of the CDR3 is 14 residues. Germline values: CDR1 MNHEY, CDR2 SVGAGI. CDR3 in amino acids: CASSLQGSNQPQHF. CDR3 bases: TGTGCCAGCAGTTTACAGGGGAGCAATCAGCCCCAGCATTTT.

The CDR3 nucleotides read TGCAGCGTTGTTGGTGACAGCCCGAATCAGCCCCAGCATTTT. It specifies CSVVGDSPNQPQHF. The chain carries TRBV29-1 and TRBJ1-5, with D tentatively TRBD1 (5 bases). Deletions cut 4 bases from V and 4 bases from J, with 14 bases between. Germline CDR1 and CDR2: SQVTM and ANQGSEA. This CDR3 is 14 amino acids long.

CDR3 sequence: CATSPGLQGVKNIQYF. The CDR3 coding sequence is TGTGCCACCTCACCCGGGCTACAGGGAGTCAAAAACATTCAGTACTTC. The rearrangement links TRBV30 to TRBJ2-4; the D gene is possibly TRBD1 (6 bases). This CDR3 is 16 amino acids long. The ends were cut back, 8 bases at V and 3 bases at J, with 23 bases in the middle. CDR1 and CDR2 (germline): GTSNPN, SVGIG (reference sequence).

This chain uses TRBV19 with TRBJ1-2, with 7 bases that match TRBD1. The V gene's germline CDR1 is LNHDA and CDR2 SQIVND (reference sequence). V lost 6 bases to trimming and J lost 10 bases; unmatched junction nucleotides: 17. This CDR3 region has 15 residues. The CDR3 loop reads CASRRPTGQVYSYTF. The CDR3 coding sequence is TGTGCCAGTAGGCGACCTACCGGACAGGTTTATTCCTACACCTTC.

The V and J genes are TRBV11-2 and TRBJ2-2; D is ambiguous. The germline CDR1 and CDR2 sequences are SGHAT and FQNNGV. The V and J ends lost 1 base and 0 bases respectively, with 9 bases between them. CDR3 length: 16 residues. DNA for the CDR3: TGTGCCAGCAGCTTAGCGGCCACCTCGAACACCGGGGAGCTGTTTTTT. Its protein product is CASSLAATSNTGELFF.

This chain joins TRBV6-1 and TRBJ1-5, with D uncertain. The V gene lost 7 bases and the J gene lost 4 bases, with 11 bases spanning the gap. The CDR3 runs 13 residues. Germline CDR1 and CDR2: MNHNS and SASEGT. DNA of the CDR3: TGTGCCAGCAATGTTTGGGAGAATCAGCCCCAGCATTTT. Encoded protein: CASNVWENQPQHF.

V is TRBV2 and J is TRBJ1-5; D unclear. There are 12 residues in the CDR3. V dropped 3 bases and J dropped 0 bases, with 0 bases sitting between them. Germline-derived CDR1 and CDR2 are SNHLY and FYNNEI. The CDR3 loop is CASSDSNQPQHF. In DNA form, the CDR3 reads TGTGCCAGCAGTGATAGCAATCAGCCCCAGCATTTT.

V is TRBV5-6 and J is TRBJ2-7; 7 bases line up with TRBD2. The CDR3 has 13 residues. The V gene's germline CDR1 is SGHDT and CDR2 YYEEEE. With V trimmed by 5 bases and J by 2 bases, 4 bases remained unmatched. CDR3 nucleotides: TGTGCCAGCAGGTCTAGCGGCACCTACGAGCAGTACGTC. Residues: CASRSSGTYEQYV.

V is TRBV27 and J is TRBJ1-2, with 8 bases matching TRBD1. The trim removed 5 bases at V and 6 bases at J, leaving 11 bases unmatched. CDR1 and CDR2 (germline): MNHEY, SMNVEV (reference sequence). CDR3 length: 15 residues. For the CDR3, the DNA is TGTGCCAGCAGTCTCTTTGGACAGGGTGGTGATGGCTACACCTTC. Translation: CASSLFGQGGDGYTF.

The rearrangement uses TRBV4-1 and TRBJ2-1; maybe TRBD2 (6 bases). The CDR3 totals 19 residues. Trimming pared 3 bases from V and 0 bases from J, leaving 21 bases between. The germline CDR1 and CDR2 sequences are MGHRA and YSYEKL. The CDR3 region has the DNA TGCGCCAGCAGCCACAGCCCCGGGACTCCTCCCATCTCCTACAATGAGCAGTTCTTC. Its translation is CASSHSPGTPPISYNEQFF.

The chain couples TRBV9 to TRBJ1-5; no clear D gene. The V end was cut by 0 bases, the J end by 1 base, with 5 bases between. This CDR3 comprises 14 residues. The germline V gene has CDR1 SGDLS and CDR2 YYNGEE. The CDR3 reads CASSVGPSNQPQHF. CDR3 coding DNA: TGTGCCAGCAGCGTAGGGCCGAGCAATCAGCCCCAGCATTTT. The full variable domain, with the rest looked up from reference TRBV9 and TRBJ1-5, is DSGVTQTPKHLITATGQRVTLRCSPRSGDLSVYWYQQSLDQGLQFLIQYYNGEERAKGNILERFSAQQFPDLHSELNLSSLELGDSALYFCASSVGPSNQPQHFGDGTRLSIL.

CDR3 coding DNA: TGTGCCTGGAGTGTACTTACGAACACTGAAGCTTTCTTT. Translation: CAWSVLTNTEAFF. The chain combines TRBV30 with TRBJ1-1, with unresolved D. There are 13 residues in the CDR3. The V and J ends lost 0 bases and 1 base respectively, with 6 bases between them. Germline V gene data show CDR1 as GTSNPN and CDR2 as SVGIG (reference sequence).

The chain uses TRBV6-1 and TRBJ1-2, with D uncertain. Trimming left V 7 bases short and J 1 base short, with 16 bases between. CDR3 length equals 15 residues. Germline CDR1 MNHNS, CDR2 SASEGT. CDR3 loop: CASIRGAGFNYGYTF. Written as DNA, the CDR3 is TGTGCCAGCATCCGTGGCGCGGGATTTAACTATGGCTACACCTTC.

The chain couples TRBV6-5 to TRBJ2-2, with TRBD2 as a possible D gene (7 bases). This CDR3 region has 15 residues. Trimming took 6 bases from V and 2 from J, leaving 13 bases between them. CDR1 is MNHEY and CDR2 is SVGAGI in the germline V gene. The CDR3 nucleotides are TGTGCCAGCAGAAGGGGGGGGCTTAACACCGGGGAGCTGTTTTTT. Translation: CASRRGGLNTGELFF.

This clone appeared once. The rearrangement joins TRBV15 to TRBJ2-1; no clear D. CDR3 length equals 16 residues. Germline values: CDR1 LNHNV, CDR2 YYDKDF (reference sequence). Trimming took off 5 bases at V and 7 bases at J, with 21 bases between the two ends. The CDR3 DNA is TGTGCCACCAGCTCCCCAGGAGAGCCCCTGGGGAATGAGCAGTTCTTC. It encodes CATSSPGEPLGNEQFF.

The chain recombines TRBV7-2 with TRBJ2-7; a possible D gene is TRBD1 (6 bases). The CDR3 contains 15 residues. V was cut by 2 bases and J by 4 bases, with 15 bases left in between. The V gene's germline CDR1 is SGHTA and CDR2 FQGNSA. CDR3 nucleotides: TGTGCCAGCAGCTTAATGCCAGGGGCATCTTACGAGCAGTACGTC. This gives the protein CASSLMPGASYEQYV.

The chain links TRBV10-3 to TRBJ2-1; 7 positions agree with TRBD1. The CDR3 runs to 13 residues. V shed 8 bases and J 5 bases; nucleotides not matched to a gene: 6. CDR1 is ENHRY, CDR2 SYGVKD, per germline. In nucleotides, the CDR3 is TGTGCCATCGAAGGGGGCACTAACAATGAGCAGTTCTTC. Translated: CAIEGGTNNEQFF.

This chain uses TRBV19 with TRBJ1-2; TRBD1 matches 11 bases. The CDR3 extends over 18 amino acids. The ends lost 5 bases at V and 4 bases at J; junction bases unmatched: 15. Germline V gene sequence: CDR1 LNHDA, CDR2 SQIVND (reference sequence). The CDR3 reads CASSSSWTGGFDVYGYTF. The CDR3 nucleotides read TGTGCCAGTAGTTCTTCTTGGACAGGGGGCTTCGATGTCTATGGCTACACCTTC.

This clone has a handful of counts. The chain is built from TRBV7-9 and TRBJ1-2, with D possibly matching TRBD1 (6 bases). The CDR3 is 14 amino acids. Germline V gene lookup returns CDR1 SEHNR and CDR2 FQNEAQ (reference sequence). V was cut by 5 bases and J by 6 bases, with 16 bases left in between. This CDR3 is CASSLRKGENGYTF. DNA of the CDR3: TGTGCCAGCAGCCTCAGGAAGGGGGAAAATGGCTACACCTTC.

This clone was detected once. The CDR3 protein is CASSLDAARGNQPQHF. The DNA for the CDR3 is TGTGCCAGCAGCTTAGATGCAGCTCGTGGCAATCAGCCCCAGCATTTT. V and J are TRBV7-9 and TRBJ1-5; D remains unclear. Germline V lookup: CDR1 SEHNR, CDR2 FQNEAQ (reference sequence). The CDR3 length is 16 residues. The V and J ends lost 1 base and 2 bases respectively, with 12 bases between them.

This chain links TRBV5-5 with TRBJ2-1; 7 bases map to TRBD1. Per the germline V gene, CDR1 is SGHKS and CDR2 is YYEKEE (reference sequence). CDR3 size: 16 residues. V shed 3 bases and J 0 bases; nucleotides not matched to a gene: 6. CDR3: CASSWTGLSSYNEQFF. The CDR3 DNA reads TGTGCCAGCAGCTGGACAGGACTGAGCTCCTACAATGAGCAGTTCTTC.

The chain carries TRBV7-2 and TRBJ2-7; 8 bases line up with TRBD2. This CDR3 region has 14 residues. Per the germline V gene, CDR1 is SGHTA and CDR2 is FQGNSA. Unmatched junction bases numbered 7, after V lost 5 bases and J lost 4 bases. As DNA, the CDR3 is TGTGCCAGCAGCCCCGGGGGGGTTTTGTACGAGCAGTACTTC. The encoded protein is CASSPGGVLYEQYF. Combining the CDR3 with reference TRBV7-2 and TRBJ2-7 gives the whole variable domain GAGVSQSPSNKVTEKGKDVELRCDPISGHTALYWYRQSLGQGLEFLIYFQGNSAPDKSGLPSDRFSAERTGGSVSTLTIQRTQQEDSAVYLCASSPGGVLYEQYFGPGTRLTVT.